This entry lists 26 T cell receptor beta chains sequenced from one sample in a study of T-cell reconstitution after alpha-beta-depleted transplantation in children (dated by TCRdb to about 2016). The treatment or condition tag for this specimen amounts to: allogeneic hematopoietic cell transplantation with graft depleted of TCRalphabeta T cells and CD19 B cells. Library preparation was by PCR. The instrument was an Illumina HiSeq 2500. TCR libraries were prepared with molecular barcoding, using unique molecular identifiers to normalize TCRbeta repertoire quantification. TCRdb handled the public reads itself, with Q25 trimming in fastp and clone calling in MiXCR, and kept productive beta chains. Rows are combined by CDR3 protein, so each entry shows the most common genes and DNA. For this sample the table gives fewer than 400,000 distinct CDR3 sequences, of which around 25% were detected only once. Clones ranked in the top ten supply approximately 10% of the sample.

This specimen consisted of PBMCs, mostly from graft donor cells, obtained 180 days after TCRalphabeta/CD19-depleted stem cell transplant. The receptors derive from a male patient aged 5 to 17 who had a stem cell transplant for acute lymphoblastic leukemia, so the T cells may come from the graft donor.

The table lists this clonotype with many counts. The chain has TRBV4-2 and TRBJ2-7; TRBD2 is a possible D gene (5 bases). Germline CDR1 reads LGHNA; CDR2 reads YNFKEQ. The CDR3 loop spans 15 amino acids. V was trimmed by 0 bases and J by 1 base, leaving 10 bases between them. The CDR3 DNA reads TGTGCCAGCAGCCAAGACTTAACGGGGTCCTACGAGCAGTACTTC. It yields the protein CASSQDLTGSYEQYF.

This clonotype was recorded a few times. The chain combines TRBV7-6 with TRBJ1-2, with 8 bases aligning to TRBD1. The CDR3 extends over 20 amino acids. With 4 bases clipped from V and 1 base from J, the junction kept 20 bases outside the gene matches. The germline V gene encodes CDR1 SGHVS and CDR2 FNYEAQ. The DNA for the CDR3 is TGTGCCAGCAGCTGGGGGGTCGGCCGGGACAGGACCCCGGTTAACTATGGCTACACCTTC. Amino acids: CASSWGVGRDRTPVNYGYTF.

This clonotype was detected a few times. The J gene is TRBJ2-7, the V gene TRBV3-1; 9 bases align to TRBD2. The CDR3 spans 14 residues. Per the germline V gene, CDR1 is LGHDT and CDR2 is YNNKEL (reference sequence). The ends lost 9 bases at V and 5 bases at J; junction bases unmatched: 11. The DNA for the CDR3 is TGTGCCAGTATCCACAGCGGGGGGCCCAACGAGCAGTACTTC. Translating it yields CASIHSGGPNEQYF.

The rearrangement joins TRBV28 to TRBJ2-2; TRBD2 is a possible D gene (5 bases). The V gene's germline CDR1 is MDHEN and CDR2 SYDVKM. CDR3 length equals 15 residues. Between the trimmed V and J ends, which lost 8 bases and 7 bases, there was a span of 20 bases. CDR3 residues: CASAGGTPGGGELFF. In DNA, the CDR3 is TGTGCCAGCGCCGGAGGAACGCCCGGAGGCGGGGAGCTGTTTTTT. Full variable domain (missing parts from reference TRBV28 and TRBJ2-2): DVKVTQSSRYLVKRTGEKVFLECVQDMDHENMFWYRQDPGLGLRLIYFSYDVKMKEKGDIPEGYSVSREKKERFSLILESASTNQTSMYLCASAGGTPGGGELFFGEGSRLTVL.

V is TRBV6-6 and J is TRBJ2-3; 7 nucleotides match TRBD1. The germline V gene encodes CDR1 MNHNY and CDR2 SVGAGI (reference sequence). This CDR3 region has 16 residues. V lost 4 bases, J lost 2 bases, and 9 bases stayed unmatched. CDR3 DNA: TGTGCCAGCAGTTCAAGACAGGGTGGGGCCACAGATACGCAGTATTTT. Translated: CASSSRQGGATDTQYF.

CDR3 DNA: TGTGCCAGCAGCCACATCGGACTAGCGGCCCCCTACGAGCAGTACTTC. This sequence encodes CASSHIGLAAPYEQYF. This sequence joins TRBV3-1 and TRBJ2-7; TRBD2 matches 10 bases. The V segment lost 3 bases and the J segment 2 bases; nucleotides outside the gene matches: 7. CDR3 length: 16 amino acids. Germline values: CDR1 LGHDT, CDR2 YNNKEL (reference sequence).

The chain is built from TRBV20-1 and TRBJ2-7; D call uncertain. This CDR3 region has 13 residues. Between the trimmed V and J ends, which lost 2 bases and 2 bases, there was a span of 10 bases. CDR1 is DFQATT and CDR2 is SNEGSKA in the germline V gene (reference sequence). CDR3 DNA sequence: TGCAGTGCTAGAAGTAGGGTCGCCTACGAGCAGTACTTC. Its translation: CSARSRVAYEQYF.

This chain joins TRBV19 and TRBJ2-3; the D gene could be TRBD1 or TRBD2 (5 bases each). The germline CDR1 and CDR2 sequences are LNHDA and SQIVND (reference sequence). The CDR3 covers 17 residues. The germline V and J ends were trimmed by 3 bases and 0 bases, with 16 bases remaining between them. CDR3 DNA: TGTGCCAGTAGTATTGTCCCCGGGACCTTTAGCACAGATACGCAGTATTTT. Translated: CASSIVPGTFSTDTQYF.

Regarding this clonotype: A much larger clone lies one base from this, so it may be a read error. This chain joins TRBV28 and TRBJ2-7, with D uncertain. The ends were cut back, 6 bases at V and 0 bases at J, with 3 bases in the middle. Per germline, CDR1 MDHEN and CDR2 SYDVKM. The length of the CDR3 is 11 residues. The CDR3 sequence: CASRYSYEQYF. The CDR3 DNA sequence: TGTGCCAGCAGATACTCCTACGAGCAGTACTTC.

The table lists this clonotype with a few counts. DNA for the CDR3: TGTGCCAGCAGTTTAAGGCGGGAGGGCCAAGAGACCCAGTACTTC. Protein: CASSLRREGQETQYF. The chain employs TRBV12-3 or TRBV12-4 and TRBJ2-5; TRBD2 matches 9 bases. CDR3 size: 15 residues. The ends lost 2 bases at V and 1 base at J; junction bases unmatched: 2.

This clonotype has only one observation. The CDR3 protein is CATSARDRAYNEQFF. CDR3 DNA sequence: TGTGCCACCAGTGCCCGGGACAGGGCCTACAATGAGCAGTTCTTC. This chain uses TRBV24-1 with TRBJ2-1; TRBD1 matches 9 bases. CDR3 length: 15 amino acids. Trimming at V came to 5 bases and at J to 2 bases, leaving 3 bases not matched to a gene. Per germline, CDR1 KGHDR and CDR2 SFDVKD.

This clonotype has only one observation. This chain connects TRBV4-1 to TRBJ2-7; the D gene is possibly TRBD2 (7 bases). The CDR3 consists of 17 residues. Germline values: CDR1 MGHRA, CDR2 YSYEKL. The V gene lost 0 bases and the J gene lost 0 bases, with 15 bases spanning the gap. CDR3 protein: CASSQEGGVGFSYEQYF. DNA for the CDR3: TGCGCCAGCAGCCAAGAAGGGGGGGTGGGATTCTCCTACGAGCAGTACTTC.

V gene TRBV20-1 combines with J gene TRBJ2-7, with D unresolved. Trimming took 1 base from V and 4 from J, leaving 14 bases between them. Germline lookup yields CDR1 DFQATT and CDR2 SNEGSKA (reference sequence). The CDR3 is 14 residues long. In nucleotides, the CDR3 is TGCAGTGCTAGAGCCTATAACAAGGGATACGAGCAGTACTTC. Translated, it gives CSARAYNKGYEQYF.

This clonotype turned up a few times. J is TRBJ1-5 and V is TRBV20-1, with 11 nucleotides matching TRBD1. The CDR3 is made up of 20 amino acids. Germline CDR1 and CDR2: DFQATT and SNEGSKA (reference sequence). V gave up 3 bases and J gave up 0 bases; unmatched junction bases: 16. The CDR3: CSARTGLPGQGVHSNQPQHF. The DNA for the CDR3 is TGCAGTGCTAGGACGGGATTACCGGGACAGGGGGTTCATAGCAATCAGCCCCAGCATTTT.

The rearrangement links TRBV7-8 to TRBJ2-3; 9 bases match TRBD1. With 1 base clipped from V and 3 bases from J, the junction kept 5 bases outside the gene matches. The germline CDR1 and CDR2 sequences are SGHVS and FQNEAQ. The CDR3 is 16 residues long. In DNA form, the CDR3 reads TGTGCCAGCAGCTTAGATGGGGACAGGGAAACAGATACGCAGTATTTT. It yields the protein CASSLDGDRETDTQYF.

The chain carries TRBV29-1 and TRBJ2-5; TRBD2 might be the D (6 bases). V shed 7 bases and J shed 8 bases, with 20 bases lying between them. The germline V gene encodes CDR1 SQVTM and CDR2 ANQGSEA. The CDR3 length is 13 residues. CDR3: CSAYSSGGTTQYF. Written as DNA, the CDR3 is TGCAGCGCCTATTCCAGCGGCGGGACTACCCAGTACTTC.

The table lists this clonotype with a few counts. The V and J genes are TRBV7-2 and TRBJ1-1; TRBD1 matches at 11 bases. This CDR3 has 17 amino acids. Germline V gene data show CDR1 as SGHTA and CDR2 as FQGNSA. V dropped 1 base and J dropped 0; count of bases not matched to a gene: 4. The chain's CDR3 is CASSLGGTGGLNTEAFF. CDR3 sequence (DNA): TGTGCCAGCAGCTTAGGGGGGACAGGGGGTTTGAACACTGAAGCTTTCTTT.

In the case of this clonotype: The germline gene is not matched at one end of the junction; a read error may be the cause. The chain combines TRBV20-1 with TRBJ1-2; tentatively, D is TRBD1 (5 bases). The CDR3 is 17 residues long. CDR1 and CDR2 (germline): DFQATT, SNEGSKA (reference sequence). CDR3 protein: CCARAPFPLVYGYGYTF. The CDR3, as DNA: TGCTGTGCCAGGGCCCCTTTCCCCCTCGTCTATGGCTATGGCTACACCTTC.

This clonotype was detected a few times. The chain joins TRBV27 to TRBJ2-1, with D possibly matching TRBD1 (6 bases). V dropped 4 bases and J dropped 0 bases, with 16 bases sitting between them. The CDR3 contains 17 residues. Germline CDR1 MNHEY, CDR2 SMNVEV (reference sequence). In DNA form, the CDR3 reads TGTGCCAGCAGTTCATCCTCAGTCAGGGGCTCCTACAATGAGCAGTTCTTC. Translation: CASSSSSVRGSYNEQFF.

At least ten counts were recorded for this clonotype. The chain employs TRBV7-2 and TRBJ2-1, with a tentative D call TRBD2 (6 bases). V was shortened by 5 bases and J by 0 bases, with 11 bases between the two germline ends. The CDR3 contains 15 residues. The germline gives CDR1 SGHTA, CDR2 FQGNSA. The CDR3 here is CASSQAGRSYNEQFF. The CDR3 coding sequence is TGTGCCAGCAGCCAAGCGGGCCGCTCCTACAATGAGCAGTTCTTC.

A few counts support this clonotype. The chain uses TRBV20-1 and TRBJ1-5; no clear D. The V and J ends lost 4 bases and 0 bases respectively, with 10 bases between them. This CDR3 has 14 amino acids. Looked up from germline, CDR1 is DFQATT and CDR2 is SNEGSKA (reference sequence). CDR3 loop: CSAIRPYSNQPQHF. The CDR3 DNA is TGCAGTGCTATTCGACCTTATAGCAATCAGCCCCAGCATTTT.

The chain couples TRBV5-1 to TRBJ2-3; TRBD2 might be the D (5 bases). Trimming shortened V by 0 bases and J by 2 bases, and 7 bases separated the two germline ends. CDR3 length equals 14 residues. CDR1 SGHRS and CDR2 YFSETQ come from the germline V gene. Here the CDR3 reads CASSLGTLTDTQYF. Written as DNA, the CDR3 is TGCGCCAGCAGCTTGGGGACTCTCACAGATACGCAGTATTTT.

This clonotype occurred a few times. The genes are TRBV12-3 or TRBV12-4 and TRBJ2-3; D is ambiguous. The CDR3 extends over 16 amino acids. V was pared by 1 base and J by 6 bases, with 17 bases between. The CDR3 DNA reads as TGTGCCAGCAGTTTAGGAACCGGTCTATTAGGGGATACGCAGTATTTT. Residues: CASSLGTGLLGDTQYF.

This clonotype came up a few times. This chain joins TRBV6-1 and TRBJ2-2; 11 bases fit TRBD2. CDR1 is MNHNS and CDR2 is SASEGT in the germline V gene. V lost 7 bases to trimming and J lost 5 bases; unmatched junction nucleotides: 9. CDR3 size: 16 residues. The CDR3, as DNA: TGTGCCAGCACCCCTGGACTAGCGGGTGTAACCGGGGAGCTGTTTTTT. It encodes CASTPGLAGVTGELFF.

The J gene is TRBJ2-7, the V gene TRBV18, with a weak D call TRBD2 (6 bases). Germline-derived CDR1 and CDR2 are KGHSH and LQKENI. The CDR3 is 17 residues long. Trimming removed 2 bases at V and 4 bases at J, with 21 bases between. The CDR3 spells CASSPTGFSAGIYEQYF. Written as DNA, the CDR3 is TGTGCCAGCTCACCAACCGGGTTCTCCGCGGGGATATACGAGCAGTACTTC.

This clonotype was observed a few times. This chain joins TRBV11-1 and TRBJ2-5; TRBD2 aligns across 8 bases. V lost 5 bases, J lost 7 bases, and 9 bases stayed unmatched. In germline, CDR1 is SGHAT, CDR2 FQDESV (reference sequence). This CDR3 spans 14 amino acids. Here the CDR3 reads CASSRQAGVGTQYF. In nucleotides, the CDR3 is TGTGCCAGCAGCCGACAAGCGGGAGTGGGGACCCAGTACTTC.